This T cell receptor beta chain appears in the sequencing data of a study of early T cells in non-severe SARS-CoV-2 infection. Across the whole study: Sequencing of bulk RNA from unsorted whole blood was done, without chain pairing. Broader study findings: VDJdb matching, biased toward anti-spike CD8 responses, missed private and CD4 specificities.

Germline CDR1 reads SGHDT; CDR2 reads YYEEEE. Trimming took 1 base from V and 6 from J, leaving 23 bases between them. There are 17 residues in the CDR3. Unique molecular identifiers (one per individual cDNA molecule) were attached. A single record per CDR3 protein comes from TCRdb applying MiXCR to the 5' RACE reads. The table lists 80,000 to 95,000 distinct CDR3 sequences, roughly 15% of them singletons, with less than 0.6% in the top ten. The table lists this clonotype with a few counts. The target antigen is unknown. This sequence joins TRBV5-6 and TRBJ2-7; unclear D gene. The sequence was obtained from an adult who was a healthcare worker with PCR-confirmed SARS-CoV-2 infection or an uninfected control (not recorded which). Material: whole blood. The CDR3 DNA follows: TGTGCCAGCAGCTTGAAAACCATTTCGGTAAAGTCGGGCGAGCAGTACGTC. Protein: CASSLKTISVKSGEQYV.